This T cell receptor beta chain was observed in a study of cytomegalovirus exposure and HLA in healthy donors. Looking at the study overall: Earlier sequencing of about 179 million T cells yielded roughly 100 million unique TCR beta sequences. General observations from the study: The HLA-A and HLA-B alleles of most subjects were reportedly predicted accurately from TCR beta sequences. More clonal expansion characterized HLA-associated TCR beta chains than equally common others in a later analysis.

The CDR3 consists of 15 residues. V lost 5 bases to trimming and J lost 5 bases, with 18 bases between them. CDR1 SEHNR and CDR2 FQNEAQ come from the germline V gene (reference sequence). A remark on this clone: Its matching antigen is unknown.

Researchers ran the PCR with 60 Vbeta and 13 Jbeta primers. Only in-frame clones appear in the TCRdb table, and some are missing; sequencing was by immunoSEQ multiplex PCR. The table has some 150,000 clones, 80% seen once. The TCR originated in a man aged 30 to 45 in good health and CMV-seropositive. The chain joins TRBV7-9 to TRBJ1-1; D is uncertain. The sample comprised PBMCs. CDR3 sequence: CASSPPVDGGTEAFF. CDR3 nucleotide sequence: TGTGCCAGCAGCCCCCCGGTGGACGGAGGGACTGAAGCTTTCTTT. Full variable domain (missing parts from reference TRBV7-9 and TRBJ1-1): DTGVSQNPRHKITKRGQNVTFRCDPISEHNRLYWYRQTLGQGPEFLTYFQNEAQLEKSRLLSDRFSAERPKGSFSTLEIQRTEQGDSAMYLCASSPPVDGGTEAFFGQGTRLTVV.